A single sample is the source of the 16 T cell receptor beta chains below, sequenced in a study of T cell responses to AZD1222 COVID-19 vaccine (dated by TCRdb to the early 2020s). The protocol used for the library was the immunoSEQ multiplex PCR assay. In its TCRdb copy, this immuneACCESS table keeps in-frame sequences only and misses some clones. Where compared with another copy, unresolved V genes explain less than half of these, and the others have no known cause. This sample is represented by about 120,000 clones; roughly 86% of them were singletons. Approximately 2.9% of the sample goes to the ten largest clones. In the paper's terms, the time point label means: about 28 days (+/-7) after the second vaccine dose. The sequenced sample was peripheral blood, obtained 28 days after the second AZD1222 dose. The receptor source for this set is an adult who received the AZD1222 COVID-19 vaccine.

This clone was seen once. Since no conserved phenylalanine or tryptophan closes the CDR3, a read error is the likely cause. No DNA is shown, since the ends of the CDR3 on it are uncertain; the CDR3 is the one TCRdb lists. The CDR3 loop is CASSSYSGLPKL. The chain has TRBV6-5 and TRBJ1-4. CDR1 and CDR2 from the germline V gene are MNHEY and SVGAGI. The CDR3 sequence runs 12 residues, both termini included.

The J gene is TRBJ2-7, the V gene TRBV27; perhaps D is TRBD1 or TRBD2 (5 bases each). V was trimmed by 6 bases and J by 4 bases, leaving 16 bases between them. Germline CDR1 MNHEY, CDR2 SMNVEV (reference sequence). The CDR3 runs to 14 residues. The CDR3 loop is CASSPGTAPYEQYF. The CDR3 DNA sequence: TGTGCCAGCAGCCCAGGGACGGCCCCGTACGAGCAGTACTTC.

The CDR3 nucleotides are TGTGCCAGCAGCCCCCAAGCGGGGGGGATCACAGATACGCAGTATTTT. The encoded protein is CASSPQAGGITDTQYF. The chain is built from TRBV7-2 and TRBJ2-3; 10 positions match TRBD2. The germline V gene has CDR1 SGHTA and CDR2 FQGNSA. The V gene end was trimmed by 5 bases and the J gene end by 2 bases; junction bases not matched to a gene: 7. CDR3 length: 16 residues.

J is TRBJ1-5 and V is TRBV6-2 or TRBV6-3; 9 bases agree with TRBD1. The CDR3 sequence is 15 residues long. Unmatched junction bases numbered 8, after V lost 4 bases and J lost 7 bases. Germline V gene lookup returns CDR1 MNHEY and CDR2 SVGEGT. CDR3 nucleotides: TGTGCCAGCAGTTTCCGGACAGGGGTGAAACAGCCCCAGCATTTT. Translating it yields CASSFRTGVKQPQHF.

CDR3 sequence reads: CASSLSGGAGNQPQHF. The DNA of the CDR3 is TGTGCCAGCAGTCTGAGTGGGGGCGCTGGCAATCAGCCCCAGCATTTT. This chain joins TRBV28 and TRBJ1-5; weak D call: TRBD1 (6 bases). Germline V gene data show CDR1 as MDHEN and CDR2 as SYDVKM. V was pared by 5 bases and J by 2 bases, with 16 bases between. This CDR3 comprises 16 residues.

CDR3 residues: CASILGSEAFF. The CDR3, as DNA: TGTGCCAGCATTCTCGGGTCTGAAGCTTTCTTT. The chain employs TRBV5-4 and TRBJ1-1; D is unclear. Germline-derived CDR1 and CDR2 are SGHNT and YYREEE (reference sequence). V lost 6 bases to trimming and J lost 6 bases, with 9 bases between them. The CDR3 contains 11 residues.

Only a few counts were recorded for this clone. CDR3: CASSPQQGSHLNSPLHF. The CDR3, as DNA: TGTGCCAGCAGCCCTCAACAGGGGTCCCATCTGAATTCACCCCTCCACTTT. The chain uses TRBV7-9 and TRBJ1-6; 7 bases line up with TRBD1. Looked up from germline, CDR1 is SEHNR and CDR2 is FQNEAQ (reference sequence). V shed 5 bases and J 7 bases; nucleotides not matched to a gene: 14. This CDR3 region has 17 residues.

This chain joins TRBV28 and TRBJ1-4; 9 nucleotides align to TRBD1. Germline lookup yields CDR1 MDHEN and CDR2 SYDVKM. This CDR3 has 14 residues. The junction had 4 bases not matched to a gene; V was cut back by 3 bases and J by 8 bases. The CDR3: CASSLLGQGEKLFF. The CDR3 bases are TGTGCCAGCAGTTTGTTGGGACAGGGAGAAAAACTGTTTTTT.

Only a few counts were recorded for this clone. This chain links TRBV5-1 with TRBJ1-1; tentative D call: TRBD1 (5 bases). Deletions cut 0 bases from V and 2 bases from J, with 11 bases between. Germline V gene sequence: CDR1 SGHRS, CDR2 YFSETQ. The CDR3 covers 15 residues. The CDR3 here is CASSLAGTQNTEAFF. CDR3 bases: TGCGCCAGCAGCTTGGCCGGGACGCAAAACACTGAAGCTTTCTTT.

This clone occurred a few times. The V gene is TRBV7-2, the J gene TRBJ2-7; no definite D call. With 4 bases removed from V and 7 bases from J, the gap between germline ends came to 20 bases. Germline V gene lookup returns CDR1 SGHTA and CDR2 FQGNSA. This CDR3 has 15 amino acids. This CDR3 is CASSYRARQKSEQYF. Here the CDR3 DNA reads TGTGCCAGCAGCTATAGGGCGCGCCAAAAATCGGAGCAGTACTTC.

The chain carries TRBV5-1 and TRBJ1-1, with unresolved D. Looked up from germline, CDR1 is SGHRS and CDR2 is YFSETQ. CDR3 size: 14 residues. V lost 0 bases and J 3 bases, leaving 9 bases between the germline ends. CDR3 sequence: CASSLGVGHTEAFF. In DNA form, the CDR3 reads TGCGCCAGCAGCTTGGGGGTCGGCCACACTGAAGCTTTCTTT.

V usage is TRBV9 and J usage is TRBJ2-2; D not resolved. The CDR3 spans 16 residues. V lost 3 bases to trimming and J lost 6 bases, with 18 bases between them. Germline lookup yields CDR1 SGDLS and CDR2 YYNGEE. CDR3 bases: TGTGCCAGCAGCGCCGCACAGCCCACCCGCCCCGGGGAGCTGTTTTTT. Translated, it gives CASSAAQPTRPGELFF. The complete variable domain, with remaining parts taken from reference TRBV9 and TRBJ2-2, reads DSGVTQTPKHLITATGQRVTLRCSPRSGDLSVYWYQQSLDQGLQFLIQYYNGEERAKGNILERFSAQQFPDLHSELNLSSLELGDSALYFCASSAAQPTRPGELFFGEGSRLTVL.

The chain is built from TRBV11-3 and TRBJ2-5; D remains ambiguous. Germline V gene data show CDR1 as SGHNT and CDR2 as YENEEA. The CDR3 contains 15 residues. Trimming removed 4 bases at V and 2 bases at J, with 14 bases between. The CDR3 protein is CASSSAIQLQETQYF. The CDR3 nucleotides are TGTGCCAGCAGCTCGGCTATACAGTTACAAGAGACCCAGTACTTC.

The sample holds one count of this clone. The chain uses TRBV5-1 and TRBJ1-1, with D uncertain. Germline V gene sequence: CDR1 SGHRS, CDR2 YFSETQ. CDR3 length: 13 amino acids. V shed 0 bases and J shed 10 bases, with 13 bases lying between them. For the CDR3, the DNA is TGCGCCAGCAGCTTGGACGTGGACGGCCCAGCTTTCTTT. It is translated as CASSLDVDGPAFF.

The J gene is TRBJ1-1, the V gene TRBV2; the match to TRBD1 covers 9 bases. Trimming removed 5 bases from V and 4 bases from J; junction bases left unmatched: 8. The CDR3 spans 15 residues. Germline assignment: CDR1 SNHLY and CDR2 FYNNEI. CDR3: CASSYGQGWSTEAFF. CDR3 in DNA: TGTGCCAGCAGTTACGGACAGGGGTGGAGCACTGAAGCTTTCTTT. Supplemented by reference TRBV2 and TRBJ1-1, the full variable domain reads EPEVTQTPSHQVTQMGQEVILRCVPISNHLYFYWYRQILGQKVEFLVSFYNNEISEKSEIFDDQFSVERPDGSNFTLKIRSTKLEDSAMYFCASSYGQGWSTEAFFGQGTRLTVV.

CDR3 in DNA: TGTGCCAGCTCACCGCCGGGACAGGGGGCGTACGAGCAGTACTTC. This encodes CASSPPGQGAYEQYF. This sequence joins TRBV18 and TRBJ2-7; 12 bases are a match to TRBD1. The CDR3 consists of 15 residues. Trimming took 3 bases from V and 4 from J; bases not matched to a gene: 4. The germline V gene encodes CDR1 KGHSH and CDR2 LQKENI.